This entry lists 10 T cell receptor beta chains sequenced from one sample in a study of technical replicates of blood from a handful of donors. The assay was immunoSEQ multiplex PCR, and TCRdb's table has in-frame clones only and misses some. The table lists about 80,000 clones, about 86% of them singletons. Sequenced sample: PBMCs. These receptors were collected from a human donor in good health. Some clones in this sample may be carry-over from other donors' samples.

The chain couples TRBV7-2 to TRBJ1-1; D gene uncertain. Trimming took 5 bases from V and 13 from J, leaving 14 bases between them. Germline V gives CDR1 SGHTA, CDR2 FQGNSA. The CDR3 has 11 amino acids. The CDR3 sequence: CASSPLLGIFF. CDR3 bases: TGTGCCAGCAGCCCCCTTTTGGGCATTTTCTTT.

The chain joins TRBV5-1 to TRBJ1-4; TRBD1 agrees at 8 bases. Germline CDR1 is SGHRS and CDR2 is YFSETQ. This CDR3 has 17 residues. V was clipped by 4 bases and J by 8 bases; unmatched bases: 16. CDR3 in amino acids: CASSPISGDRSNEKLFF. The CDR3 DNA reads as TGCGCCAGCAGCCCCATATCGGGGGACAGGAGTAACGAAAAACTGTTTTTT. The full variable domain, completed using reference TRBV5-1 and TRBJ1-4, is KAGVTQTPRYLIKTRGQQVTLSCSPISGHRSVSWYQQTPGQGLQFLFEYFSETQRNKGNFPGRFSGRQFSNSRSEMNVSTLELGDSALYLCASSPISGDRSNEKLFFGSGTQLSVL.

The genes are TRBV18 and TRBJ2-4, with D possibly TRBD2 on 6 matching bases. V gave up 0 bases and J gave up 1 base, with 7 bases separating them. The CDR3 sequence is 15 residues long. Germline values: CDR1 KGHSH, CDR2 LQKENI. CDR3 region: CASSPPEGAKNIQYF. In DNA, the CDR3 is TGTGCCAGCTCACCACCGGAGGGGGCCAAAAACATTCAGTACTTC.

This clone was detected a few times. The J gene is TRBJ1-2, the V gene TRBV4-2; D is unclear. Germline V gene data show CDR1 as LGHNA and CDR2 as YNFKEQ. This CDR3 is built from 14 residues. V dropped 1 base and J dropped 7 bases, with 13 bases sitting between them. CDR3 sequence reads: CASSQVEARGGYTF. CDR3 DNA: TGTGCCAGCAGCCAAGTTGAAGCGCGGGGTGGCTACACCTTC.

This clone has more than one count but fewer than ten. The V call is TRBV25-1, the J call TRBJ2-1; D remains unclear. Germline V gene sequence: CDR1 MGHDK, CDR2 SYGVNS. Trimming cost V 7 bases and J 3 bases, with 10 bases left between them. The CDR3 runs 13 residues. The CDR3 sequence: CASKPGFYNEQFF. For the CDR3, the DNA is TGTGCCAGCAAGCCAGGCTTCTACAATGAGCAGTTCTTC.

CDR3 in amino acids: CATSREEYEQYF. The CDR3 bases are TGTGCCACCAGCAGAGAAGAGTACGAGCAGTACTTC. The V and J genes are TRBV15 and TRBJ2-7, with D hard to call. Per germline, CDR1 LNHNV and CDR2 YYDKDF (reference sequence). The CDR3 consists of 12 residues. The V end lost 0 bases, the J end lost 4 bases, and 4 bases lay between the germline ends.

With regard to this clone: Other DNA sequences from this sample encode an identical CDR3 as well. CDR3 coding DNA: TGCAGCGTTCGGACAGGGGGCGGTTACGAGCAGTACTTC. The encoded protein is CSVRTGGGYEQYF. This chain joins TRBV29-1 and TRBJ2-7, with 11 bases that match TRBD1. Unmatched junction bases numbered 4, after V lost 5 bases and J lost 4 bases. The germline V gene encodes CDR1 SQVTM and CDR2 ANQGSEA. The CDR3 consists of 13 residues.

The DNA for the CDR3 is TGTGCCAGCAGTTACGGGGGACAAAGAAACTATGGCTACACCTTC. Protein product: CASSYGGQRNYGYTF. This chain joins TRBV6-6 and TRBJ1-2; D is possibly TRBD1 (6 bases). This CDR3 spans 15 amino acids. V gave up 2 bases and J gave up 2 bases, with 12 bases separating them. The germline V gene has CDR1 MNHNY and CDR2 SVGAGI (reference sequence).

The gene calls are TRBV5-8 and TRBJ2-2, with TRBD1 identical over 9 bases. Germline assignment: CDR1 SGHTS and CDR2 YDEGEE. Trimming took 6 bases from V and 6 from J; bases not matched to a gene: 9. The length of the CDR3 is 15 residues. Here the CDR3 DNA reads TGTGCCAGCACCAGGACAGGGGAGGGATCCGGGGAGCTGTTTTTT. It yields the protein CASTRTGEGSGELFF.

This rearrangement joins TRBV2 to TRBJ2-1, with 13 bases aligning to TRBD2. The V gene's germline CDR1 is SNHLY and CDR2 FYNNEI. This CDR3 region has 14 residues. V shed 6 bases, J shed 9 bases, and the junction held 5 bases outside the gene matches. The CDR3 protein is CASSAGTSGAEQFF. DNA of the CDR3: TGTGCCAGCAGCGCCGGGACTAGCGGGGCTGAGCAGTTCTTC.